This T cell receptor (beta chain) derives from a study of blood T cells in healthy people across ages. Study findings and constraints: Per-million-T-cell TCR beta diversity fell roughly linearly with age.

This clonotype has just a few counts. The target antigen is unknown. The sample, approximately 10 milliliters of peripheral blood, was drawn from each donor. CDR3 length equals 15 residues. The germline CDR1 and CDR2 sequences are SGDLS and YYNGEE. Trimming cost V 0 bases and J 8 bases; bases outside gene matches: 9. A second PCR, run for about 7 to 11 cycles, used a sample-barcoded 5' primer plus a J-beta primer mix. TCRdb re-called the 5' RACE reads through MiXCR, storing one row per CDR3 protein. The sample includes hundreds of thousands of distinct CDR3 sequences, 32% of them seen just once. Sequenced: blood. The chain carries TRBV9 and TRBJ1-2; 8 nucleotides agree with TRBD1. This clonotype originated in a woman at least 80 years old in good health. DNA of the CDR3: TGTGCCAGCAGCGTAGACGCAGGGGGCACCAGAGGCTACACCTTC. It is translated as CASSVDAGGTRGYTF.